This T cell receptor beta chain emerged from a study of blood T cell repertoires in COVID-19 (dated by TCRdb to 2020 to 2021). In the study overall: Samples from collaborators originated in the United States, Italy and Spain and spanned both the acute and convalescent phases of COVID-19. The material from the prospective study consisted of cDNA or gDNA derived from T cells, B-cell-depleted T cells, or PBMCs. A de-identified subject ID, COVID-19 status, age in years and sex were almost always included in the sample metadata. HLA class I and class II types, where available, came from metadata supplied by the sample provider rather than from assay-based typing. The dataset comprised deeply sampled blood TCRbeta repertoires from subjects exposed to, actively infected with, or recovered from COVID-19. A freely available public database, intended as a resource for researchers studying the immune response to SARS-CoV-2, is where the repertoires were released. The samples were drawn from the first 160 participants of the ongoing ImmuneRACE study and from under 1,500 subjects provided by 6 global collaborators.

Collaborating institutions collected whole blood in K2EDTA tubes following their own protocols. For TCRbeta analysis, collaborator samples were shipped as frozen whole blood, as isolated PBMCs, or as DNA extracted from either sample type. The CDR3, cysteine through phenylalanine, is 14 amino acids long. The CDR3 DNA has 42 bases and is translated from base 1. CDR1 is given as KGHSH and CDR2 as LQKENI, both from the germline V gene. V and J are trimmed by 6 bases and 5 bases, and the gene matches miss 3 bases of the junction. As to this clone: Its antigen is unknown. Base qualities are not provided; no much larger clone lies one nucleotide away. This same CDR3 is encoded by further DNA sequences in the sample.

TCRbeta CDR3 regions were amplified from genomic DNA using the immunoSEQ Assay, a bias-controlled multiplex PCR. The study's own analysis went as follows. The number of nucleated cells in each sample was estimated by amplification of reference gene primers within the assay. To quantify the absolute abundance of each unique TCRbeta CDR3 rearrangement, sequence reads were collapsed and filtered. For each sample, productive Simpson clonality was calculated as the square root of Simpson's diversity index over productive rearrangements. In TCRdb, the immuneACCESS table is reduced to in-frame sequences with V and J assigned. These tables do not hold every clone; where another copy was compared, an unresolved V gene accounts for under half, and the others remain unexplained. Clonal size and the V and J genes are those of that table, whereas D and trimming came from the DNA. For this sample the table gives over 300,000 clones, of which nearly 90% were detected only once. The ten largest clones take up 6.5% to 8% of the sample.

The investigation overall reported the following: Clinical and demographic metadata were provided uncurated, with the amount varying by source and participant.

The sample consisted of peripheral blood. The chain is assembled from TRBV18 and TRBJ2-1; TRBD2 lines up with 11 middle nucleotides. The source of this sequence is a man aged 18-30 years with active or convalescent COVID-19. The CDR3 region: CASSPGLADNEQFF. The sequence in DNA is TGTGCCAGCTCGCCGGGACTAGCGGACAATGAGCAGTTCTTC.